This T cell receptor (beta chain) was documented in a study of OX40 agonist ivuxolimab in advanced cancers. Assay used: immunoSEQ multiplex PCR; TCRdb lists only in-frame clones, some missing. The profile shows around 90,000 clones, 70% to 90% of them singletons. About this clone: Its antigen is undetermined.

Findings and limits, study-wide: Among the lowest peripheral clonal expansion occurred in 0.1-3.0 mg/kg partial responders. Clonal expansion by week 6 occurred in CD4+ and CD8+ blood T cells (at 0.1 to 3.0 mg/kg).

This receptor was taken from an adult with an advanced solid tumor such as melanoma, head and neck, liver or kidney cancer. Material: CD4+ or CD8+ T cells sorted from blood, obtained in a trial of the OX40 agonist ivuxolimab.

The CDR3 spells CASSTPAEVSGNTIYF. The CDR3 region has the DNA TGTGCCAGCAGTACCCCCGCGGAGGTATCTGGAAACACCATATATTTT. The chain uses TRBV2 and TRBJ1-3, with D uncertain. Trimming stripped 5 bases from V and 1 base from J, with 15 bases between. Germline values: CDR1 SNHLY, CDR2 FYNNEI. CDR3 length equals 16 residues.